Listed below are T cell receptor beta chains from one sample, sequenced in a study of T cells in localized non-small cell lung cancer. Profiled with immunoSEQ multiplex PCR; TCRdb holds only in-frame clones, not every one. The repertoire holds around 3,600 clones, with roughly a fifth as singletons. Source: lung tumor tissue, taken before any cancer treatment. The receptor source for this set is a man aged 18 to 49 with stage II lung adenocarcinoma. The conserved cysteine and the conserved F or W are not part of the CDR3 here. D genes are given only for firm matches. Clone size is stated in some rows and not others, as once, few, many or a class when expanded.

J: TRBJ2-3
V: TRBV19
size: -
D: -
CDR3: ASSIRDTQY

J: TRBJ2-3
V: TRBV19
size: once
D: -
CDR3: ASSRGLADTQY

J: TRBJ1-1
V: TRBV11-3
size: few
D: -
CDR3: ASSLAGMNTEAF

J: TRBJ2-7
V: TRBV11-3
size: few
D: TRBD2
CDR3: ASSLAGGGTSYEQY

J: TRBJ2-1
V: TRBV28
size: few
D: TRBD1
CDR3: ASSSGQLGRNEQF

J: TRBJ2-7
V: TRBV29-1
size: -
D: TRBD1
CDR3: SVREQGAYEQY

J: TRBJ2-6
V: TRBV28
size: -
D: -
CDR3: ASSSTGSSGANVLT

J: TRBJ2-2
V: TRBV29-1
size: -
D: TRBD2
CDR3: SVERGARTGELF

J: TRBJ2-1
V: TRBV11-3
size: -
D: TRBD2
CDR3: ASSPSRVAGVHNEQF

J: TRBJ1-1
V: TRBV28
size: few
D: -
CDR3: ASSSAGPTEAF

J: TRBJ1-1
V: TRBV6-8
size: -
D: -
CDR3: ASSYSTANTEAF

J: TRBJ2-2
V: TRBV11-3
size: few
D: -
CDR3: ASSHSGGNTGELF

J: TRBJ2-2
V: TRBV11-3
size: few
D: TRBD1
CDR3: ASSPLLSRRDRNTGELF

J: TRBJ1-1
V: TRBV12-5
size: medium-sized
D: -
CDR3: ASILSGNTEAF

J: TRBJ2-1
V: TRBV11-3
size: large
D: TRBD1
CDR3: ASSLSARGQGNEQF

J: TRBJ2-5
V: TRBV28
size: few
D: -
CDR3: ASSRSVQETQY